A selection of T cell receptor beta chains follows, all from one sample in a study of CD8 T cells in ankylosing spondylitis. TCRdb called the 5' RACE reads again in MiXCR, with one record for every CDR3 protein. The repertoire holds roughly 140,000 distinct CDR3 sequences, with 40% to 50% as singletons. Material for sequencing was synovial fluid, either unsorted or a sorted T cell fraction (not recorded which). These TCRs come from a male donor with ankylosing spondylitis. Each CDR3 is given with its conserved first and last residue. The D gene is left open where the match is weak. Expanded clones are given a class, and other clones once, few, many or no size at all.

V gene	D gene	clone size	J gene	CDR3 DNA	CDR3 protein
TRBV4-1	NA	NA	TRBJ2-4	TGCGCCAGCAGCCAAGATCTTGAGCGGAACATTCAGTACTTC	CASSQDLERNIQYF
TRBV5-8	NA	NA	TRBJ2-7	TGTGCCAGCAGCTTGAGACAGCTATCCGGATACGAGCAGTACTTC	CASSLRQLSGYEQYF
TRBV4-1	NA	once	TRBJ2-7	TGCGCCAGCAGCCTCTCCTTCTACGAGCAGTACTTC	CASSLSFYEQYF
TRBV4-3	NA	many	TRBJ2-1	TGCGCCAGCAGCCAAGATGGAGCGGGTGCCTACAATGAGCAGTTCTTC	CASSQDGAGAYNEQFF
TRBV6-6	NA	few	TRBJ1-2	TGTGCCAGCACCAACGGGGGTTTAGGCTACACCTTC	CASTNGGLGYTF
TRBV4-1	NA	few	TRBJ2-1	TGCGCCAGCAGCCAAGAGCTGCCCAGGGGAGGTGAGCAGTTCTTC	CASSQELPRGGEQFF
TRBV7-9	NA	NA	TRBJ1-3	TGTGCCAGCAGCTTAGGATGGCACTTTGGAAACACCATATATTTT	CASSLGWHFGNTIYF
TRBV10-3	NA	NA	TRBJ2-1	TGTGCCATCAGTGAGTCGGACCCTCCGGCAGGCTCCTACAATGAGCAGTTCTTC	CAISESDPPAGSYNEQFF
TRBV7-9	NA	medium-sized	TRBJ2-2	TGTGCCAGCAGCTACGGGACCACCGGGGAGCTGTTTTTT	CASSYGTTGELFF
TRBV27	NA	NA	TRBJ2-3	TGTGCCAGCAGCTTGACTTTAGGGGGATCCCCCACAGATACGCAGTATTTT	CASSLTLGGSPTDTQYF
TRBV5-1	TRBD2	few	TRBJ2-7	TGCGCCAGCAGCCTCGTACTAGCGGGAGGGCCTCCGAGCTCCTACGAGCAGTACTTC	CASSLVLAGGPPSSYEQYF
TRBV12-3/TRBV12-4	TRBD1	NA	TRBJ1-6	TGTGCCAGCACCTCGACAGGGGGAAATTCACCCCTCCACTTT	CASTSTGGNSPLHF
TRBV28	NA	NA	TRBJ1-4	TGTGCCAGCAGACTTACAGGGACGGGTGAAAAACTGTTTTTT	CASRLTGTGEKLFF
TRBV7-6	NA	NA	TRBJ2-5	TGTGCCAGCAGCCCAGACTGGTCCAACCAAGAGACCCAGTACTTC	CASSPDWSNQETQYF
TRBV12-3/TRBV12-4	TRBD1	NA	TRBJ1-5	TGTGCCAGCAGTCCACGGGACAGGGCCTATCAGCCCCAGCATTTT	CASSPRDRAYQPQHF
TRBV5-1	NA	NA	TRBJ2-7	TGCGCCAGCAGCGATGGACAGCTACCTACGAAGCAGTACTTC	CASSDGQLPTKQYF
TRBV7-9	NA	NA	TRBJ2-7	TGTGCCAGCAGCCAGAGTTACTACGAGCAGTACTTC	CASSQSYYEQYF
TRBV7-9	NA	few	TRBJ2-3	TGTGCCAGCAGAGGCCCGATTAGTAGCACGCAGTATTTT	CASRGPISSTQYF
TRBV20-1	TRBD1	few	TRBJ2-1	TGCAGTGCCAGAGTCAGGGGGCGCCGCCTTTCTTTCAATGAGCAGTTCTTC	CSARVRGRRLSFNEQFF
TRBV28	NA	NA	TRBJ1-1	TGTGCCAGCAGGGGCAGGGTAAGCACTGAAGCTTTCTTT	CASRGRVSTEAFF
TRBV7-3	NA	NA	TRBJ2-1	TGTGCCAGCAGCTTATCGGCTACTGATGAGCAGTTCTTC	CASSLSATDEQFF
TRBV10-3	TRBD1	once	TRBJ1-5	TGTGCCATCAGTGACGCATGGGGACAGGGTGATTCGCAGCCCCAGCATTTT	CAISDAWGQGDSQPQHF
TRBV7-8	TRBD2	NA	TRBJ2-5	TGTGCCAGCAGCTTAGAAAGACTAGCGGGCGAGACCCAGTACTTC	CASSLERLAGETQYF
TRBV7-8	NA	NA	TRBJ2-7	TGTGCCAGCAGCTTACTGCAACAGGGAGTTAGCTCCTACGAGCAGTACTTC	CASSLLQQGVSSYEQYF
TRBV12-3/TRBV12-4	NA	NA	TRBJ1-1	TGTGCCAGCAGTTTATCGGTGTACGAAGCTTTCTTT	CASSLSVYEAFF
TRBV2	NA	NA	TRBJ2-2	TGTGCCAGGAGTGAATGGCGGACACTATACACCGGGGAGCTGTTTTTT	CARSEWRTLYTGELFF
TRBV7-9	NA	NA	TRBJ1-4	TGTGCCAGCAGCTTATGGCAGGGCGCAACTAATGAAAAACTGTTTTTT	CASSLWQGATNEKLFF
TRBV6-6	TRBD1	NA	TRBJ1-1	TGTGCCAGCAACGCCCAGGGGGGGACTGAAGCTTTCTTT	CASNAQGGTEAFF
TRBV20-1	NA	NA	TRBJ1-6	TGCAGTGCTAGAGTCTACATCCTGGAGAGCTCCTATAATTCACCCCTCCACTTT	CSARVYILESSYNSPLHF
TRBV28	NA	NA	TRBJ2-2	TGTGCCAGCAGTTCGTTGGGACAATCGAACACCGGGGAGCTGTTTTTT	CASSSLGQSNTGELFF
TRBV7-9	NA	NA	TRBJ2-7	TGTGCCAGCAGCCCACGAACAGGGGAGGTAGGATACGAGCAGTACTTC	CASSPRTGEVGYEQYF
TRBV29-1	NA	NA	TRBJ2-5	TGCAGCGTGCTCGACAGGCTTCTGGCCCAGTACTTC	CSVLDRLLAQYF
TRBV27	NA	few	TRBJ1-1	TGTGCCAGCAGTCCGGGACATAACACTGAAGCTTTCTTT	CASSPGHNTEAFF
TRBV3-1	NA	NA	TRBJ1-2	TGTGCCAGCAGCGCTCCGGCAGCGGTGTCTCACTACACCTTC	CASSAPAAVSHYTF
TRBV6-1	TRBD2	few	TRBJ2-5	TGTGCCAGCAGTGCCCTAGCGGGGGGGCAAGAGACCCAGTACTTC	CASSALAGGQETQYF
TRBV4-1	NA	NA	TRBJ1-2	TGCGCCAGCAGCCAAGAACTCGGGACACCTGAATATGGCTACACCTTC	CASSQELGTPEYGYTF
TRBV12-3/TRBV12-4	TRBD2	NA	TRBJ2-3	TGTGCCAGCAGTCGACTAGCGGGAGTAGATACGCAGTATTTT	CASSRLAGVDTQYF
TRBV28	TRBD1	NA	TRBJ2-1	TGTGCCAGCAGTACCCAACGACAGGGGGCTTTTGATGAGCAGTTCTTC	CASSTQRQGAFDEQFF
TRBV28	NA	many	TRBJ2-3	TGTGCCAGCAGTTCGGACAGTACTAGCACAGATACGCAGTATTTT	CASSSDSTSTDTQYF
TRBV3-1	NA	NA	TRBJ2-1	TGTGCCAGCAGCCTTTTGGGGGGACTGCCCCGAGATGAGCAGTTCTTC	CASSLLGGLPRDEQFF
TRBV4-2	NA	NA	TRBJ2-5	TGTGCCAGCAGCCAAGGCGACGACTGGGGGGGCCGCCAGAAGTACCAAGAGACCCAGTACTTC	CASSQGDDWGGRQKYQETQYF
TRBV27	TRBD2	many	TRBJ2-7	TGTGCCAGCAGTGCACTAGCGGGAGTACTCTACGAGCAGTACTTC	CASSALAGVLYEQYF